This note documents a single T cell receptor (beta chain) sequence. The germline gives CDR1 LNHDA, CDR2 SQIVND (reference sequence). V was cut by 3 bases and J by 5 bases, with 10 bases left in between. This CDR3 comprises 13 residues. Donors were nominally healthy when sampled, though unrecorded immune exposures were likely. The study ran its PCR with 60 Vbeta and 13 Jbeta primers. Libraries were prepared by immunoSEQ multiplex PCR; TCRdb keeps only in-frame clonotypes and omits some of them. This table holds about 150,000 clones, about 80% found once. The data originate from a study of cytomegalovirus exposure and HLA in healthy donors.

The genes are TRBV19 and TRBJ1-2, with D possibly TRBD1 on 6 matching bases. This TCR was recovered from a man aged 35 to 55 in good health and CMV-seropositive. Sequencing input: PBMCs. The CDR3 is CASSMGAGYGYTF. The CDR3 nucleotides read TGTGCCAGTAGTATGGGGGCAGGTTATGGCTACACCTTC.